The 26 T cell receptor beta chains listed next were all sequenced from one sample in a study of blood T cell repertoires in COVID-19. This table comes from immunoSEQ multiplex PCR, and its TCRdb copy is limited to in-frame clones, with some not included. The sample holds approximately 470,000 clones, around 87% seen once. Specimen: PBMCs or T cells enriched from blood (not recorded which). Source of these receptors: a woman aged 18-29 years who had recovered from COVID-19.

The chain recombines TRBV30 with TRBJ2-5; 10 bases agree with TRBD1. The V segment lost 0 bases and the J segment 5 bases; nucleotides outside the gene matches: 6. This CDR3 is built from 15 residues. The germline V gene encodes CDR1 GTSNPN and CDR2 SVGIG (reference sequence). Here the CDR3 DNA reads TGTGCCTGGAGTGTACTGGGGACAGGGGTCGAGACCCAGTACTTC. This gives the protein CAWSVLGTGVETQYF.

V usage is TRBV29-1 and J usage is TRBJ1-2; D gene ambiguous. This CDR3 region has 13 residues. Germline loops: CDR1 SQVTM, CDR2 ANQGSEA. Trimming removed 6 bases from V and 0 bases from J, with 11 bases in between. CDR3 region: CSVAGPTNYGYTF. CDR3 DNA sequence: TGCAGCGTAGCAGGTCCGACTAACTATGGCTACACCTTC.

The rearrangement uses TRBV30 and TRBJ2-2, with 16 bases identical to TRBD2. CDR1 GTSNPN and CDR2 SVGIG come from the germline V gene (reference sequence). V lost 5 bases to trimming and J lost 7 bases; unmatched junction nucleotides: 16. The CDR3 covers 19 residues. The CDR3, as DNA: TGTGCCTGGCTTTCCCGCCCCGGGACTAGCGGGGGGGCCGTCGGGGAGCTGTTTTTT. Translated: CAWLSRPGTSGGAVGELFF.

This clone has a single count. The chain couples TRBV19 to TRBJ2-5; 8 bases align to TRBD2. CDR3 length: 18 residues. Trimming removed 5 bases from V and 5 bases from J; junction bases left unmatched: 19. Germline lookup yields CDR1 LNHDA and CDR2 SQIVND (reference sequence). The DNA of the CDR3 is TGTGCCAGTAGTTCGGGACGGGGGGGCATCGTCAGGACCGAGACCCAGTACTTC. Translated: CASSSGRGGIVRTETQYF.

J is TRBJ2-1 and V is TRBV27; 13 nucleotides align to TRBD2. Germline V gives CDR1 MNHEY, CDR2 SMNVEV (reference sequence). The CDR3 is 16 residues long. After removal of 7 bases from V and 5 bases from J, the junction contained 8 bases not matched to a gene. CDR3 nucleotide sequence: TGTGCCAGCACTACCGTGGGACTAGCGGGGAACAATGAGCAGTTCTTC. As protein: CASTTVGLAGNNEQFF.

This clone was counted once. The chain's CDR3 is CASSHQGTAVNEKLFF. In DNA form, the CDR3 reads TGCGCCAGCAGCCACCAAGGCACAGCTGTTAATGAAAAACTGTTTTTT. J is TRBJ1-4 and V is TRBV4-1; D gene unclear. V lost 3 bases and J 4 bases, leaving 15 bases between the germline ends. This CDR3 spans 16 amino acids. In germline, CDR1 is MGHRA, CDR2 YSYEKL.

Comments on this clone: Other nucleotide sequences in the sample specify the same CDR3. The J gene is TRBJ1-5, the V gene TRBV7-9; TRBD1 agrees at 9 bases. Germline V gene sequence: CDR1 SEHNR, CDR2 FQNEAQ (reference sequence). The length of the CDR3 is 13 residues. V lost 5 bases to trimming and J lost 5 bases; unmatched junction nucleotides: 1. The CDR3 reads CASSRTGDQPQHF. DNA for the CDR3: TGTGCCAGCAGCCGGACAGGGGATCAGCCCCAGCATTTT.

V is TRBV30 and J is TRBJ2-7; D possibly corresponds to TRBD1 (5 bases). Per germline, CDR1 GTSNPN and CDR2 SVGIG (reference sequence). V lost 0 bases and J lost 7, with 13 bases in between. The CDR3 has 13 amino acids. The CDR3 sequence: CAWSVRRDGEQYF. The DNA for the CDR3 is TGTGCCTGGAGTGTACGCAGGGATGGAGAGCAGTACTTC.

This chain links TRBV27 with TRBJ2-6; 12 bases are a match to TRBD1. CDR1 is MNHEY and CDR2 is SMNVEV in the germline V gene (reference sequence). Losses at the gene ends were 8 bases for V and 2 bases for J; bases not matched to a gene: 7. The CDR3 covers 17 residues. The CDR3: CASRGGQGAPGANVLTF. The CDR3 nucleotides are TGTGCCAGCCGCGGGGGACAGGGGGCGCCTGGGGCCAACGTCCTGACTTTC. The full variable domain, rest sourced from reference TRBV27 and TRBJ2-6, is EAQVTQNPRYLITVTGKKLTVTCSQNMNHEYMSWYRQDPGLGLRQIYYSMNVEVTDKGDVPEGYKVSRKEKRNFPLILESPSPNQTSLYFCASRGGQGAPGANVLTFGAGSRLTVL.

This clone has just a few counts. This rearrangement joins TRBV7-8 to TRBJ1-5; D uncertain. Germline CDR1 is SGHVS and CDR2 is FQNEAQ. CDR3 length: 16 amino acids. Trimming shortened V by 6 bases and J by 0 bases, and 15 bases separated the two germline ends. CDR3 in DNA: TGTGCCAGCAGTCTAAGTCGGGGTTATAGCAATCAGCCCCAGCATTTT. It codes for CASSLSRGYSNQPQHF.

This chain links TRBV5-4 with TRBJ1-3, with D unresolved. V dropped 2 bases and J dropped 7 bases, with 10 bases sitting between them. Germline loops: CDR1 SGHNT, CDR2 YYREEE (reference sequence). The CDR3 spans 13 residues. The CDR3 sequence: CASSLGLTNTIYF. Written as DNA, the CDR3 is TGTGCCAGCAGCTTAGGACTTACGAACACCATATATTTT.

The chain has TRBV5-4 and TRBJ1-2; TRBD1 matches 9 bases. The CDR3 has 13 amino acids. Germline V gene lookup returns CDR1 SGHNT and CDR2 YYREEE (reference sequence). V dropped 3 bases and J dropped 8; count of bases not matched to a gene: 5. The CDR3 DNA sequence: TGTGCCAGCAGCTCAGGAGGACAGGGGGGCTACACCTTC. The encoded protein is CASSSGGQGGYTF.

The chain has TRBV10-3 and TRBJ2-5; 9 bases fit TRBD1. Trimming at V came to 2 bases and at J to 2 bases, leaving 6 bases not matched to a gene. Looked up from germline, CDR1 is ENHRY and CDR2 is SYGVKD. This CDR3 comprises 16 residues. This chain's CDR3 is CAISEPGTGKQETQYF. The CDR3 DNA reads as TGTGCCATCAGTGAGCCTGGGACAGGGAAACAAGAGACCCAGTACTTC.

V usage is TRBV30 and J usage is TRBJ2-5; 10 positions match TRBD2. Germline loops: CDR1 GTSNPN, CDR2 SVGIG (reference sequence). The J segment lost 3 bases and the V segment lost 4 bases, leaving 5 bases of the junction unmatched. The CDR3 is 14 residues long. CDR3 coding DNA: TGTGCCTGGACTAGCGGGGGACGAAAAGAGACCCAGTACTTC. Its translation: CAWTSGGRKETQYF. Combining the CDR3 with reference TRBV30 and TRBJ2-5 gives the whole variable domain SQTIHQWPATLVQPVGSPLSLECTVEGTSNPNLYWYRQAAGRGLQLLFYSVGIGQISSEVPQNLSASRPQDRQFILSSKKLLLSDSGFYLCAWTSGGRKETQYFGPGTRLLVL.

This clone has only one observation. CDR3 bases: TGTGCCAGCAGTTCCCAGGGTAGCAATCAGCCCCAGCATTTT. Translation: CASSSQGSNQPQHF. This chain joins TRBV27 and TRBJ1-5, with D perhaps TRBD1 (5 bases). Germline CDR1 reads MNHEY; CDR2 reads SMNVEV (reference sequence). The length of the CDR3 is 14 residues. V shed 4 bases and J shed 0 bases, with 7 bases lying between them.

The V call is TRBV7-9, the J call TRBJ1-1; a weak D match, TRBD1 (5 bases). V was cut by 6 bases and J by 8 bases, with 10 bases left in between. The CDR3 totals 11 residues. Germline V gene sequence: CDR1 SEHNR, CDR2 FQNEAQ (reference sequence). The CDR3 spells CASRRDSEAFF. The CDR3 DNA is TGTGCCAGCAGAAGGGACTCGGAAGCTTTCTTT.

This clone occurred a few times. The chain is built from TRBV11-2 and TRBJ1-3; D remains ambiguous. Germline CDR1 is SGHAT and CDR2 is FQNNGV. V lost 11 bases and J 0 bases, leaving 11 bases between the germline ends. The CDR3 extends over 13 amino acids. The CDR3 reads CASKLSSGNTIYF. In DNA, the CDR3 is TGTGCCTCTAAATTATCCTCTGGAAACACCATATATTTT.

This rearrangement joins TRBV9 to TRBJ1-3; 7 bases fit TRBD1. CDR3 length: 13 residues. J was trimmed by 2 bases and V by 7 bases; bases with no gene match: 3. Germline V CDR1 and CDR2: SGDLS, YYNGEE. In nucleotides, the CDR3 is TGTGCCAGCCAGGGGGGCCCTGGAAACACCATATATTTT. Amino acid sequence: CASQGGPGNTIYF.

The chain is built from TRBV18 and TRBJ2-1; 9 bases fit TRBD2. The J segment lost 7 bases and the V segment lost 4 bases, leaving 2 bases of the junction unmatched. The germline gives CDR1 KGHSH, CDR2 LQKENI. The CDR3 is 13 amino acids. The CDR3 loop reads CASSQAGGNEQFF. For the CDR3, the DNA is TGTGCCAGCTCACAGGCGGGGGGGAATGAGCAGTTCTTC. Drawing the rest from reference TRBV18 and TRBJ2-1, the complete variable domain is NAGVMQNPRHLVRRRGQEARLRCSPMKGHSHVYWYRQLPEEGLKFMVYLQKENIIDESGMPKERFSAEFPKEGPSILRIQQVVRGDSAAYFCASSQAGGNEQFFGPGTRLTVL.

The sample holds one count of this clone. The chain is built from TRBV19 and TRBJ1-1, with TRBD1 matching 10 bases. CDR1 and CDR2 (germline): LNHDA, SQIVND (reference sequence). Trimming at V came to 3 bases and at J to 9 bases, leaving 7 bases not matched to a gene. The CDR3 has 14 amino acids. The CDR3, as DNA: TGTGCCAGTAGTATTAATAGGGACAGGGGTAAAGCTTTCTTT. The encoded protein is CASSINRDRGKAFF.

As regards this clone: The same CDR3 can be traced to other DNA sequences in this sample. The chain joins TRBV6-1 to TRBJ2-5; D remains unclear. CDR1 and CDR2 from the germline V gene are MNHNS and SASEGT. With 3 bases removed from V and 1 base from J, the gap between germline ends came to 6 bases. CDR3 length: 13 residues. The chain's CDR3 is CASSESSQETQYF. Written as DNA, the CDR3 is TGTGCCAGCAGTGAGAGTAGCCAAGAGACCCAGTACTTC.

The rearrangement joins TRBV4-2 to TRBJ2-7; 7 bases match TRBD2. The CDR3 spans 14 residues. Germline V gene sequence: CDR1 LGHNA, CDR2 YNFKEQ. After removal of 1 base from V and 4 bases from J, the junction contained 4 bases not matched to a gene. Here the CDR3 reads CASSQALLAYEQYF. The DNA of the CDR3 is TGTGCCAGCAGCCAAGCCCTACTAGCGTACGAGCAGTACTTC.

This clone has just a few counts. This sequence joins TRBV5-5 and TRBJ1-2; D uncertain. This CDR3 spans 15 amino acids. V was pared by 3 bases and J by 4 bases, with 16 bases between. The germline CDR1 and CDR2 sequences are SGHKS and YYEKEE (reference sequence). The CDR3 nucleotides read TGTGCCAGCAGCTCGCGTGGAGGGCTCCCCTATGGCTACACCTTC. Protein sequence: CASSSRGGLPYGYTF. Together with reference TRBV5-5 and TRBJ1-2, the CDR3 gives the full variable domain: DAGVTQSPTHLIKTRGQQVTLRCSPISGHKSVSWYQQVLGQGPQFIFQYYEKEERGRGNFPDRFSARQFPNYSSELNVNALLLGDSALYLCASSSRGGLPYGYTFGSGTRLTVV.

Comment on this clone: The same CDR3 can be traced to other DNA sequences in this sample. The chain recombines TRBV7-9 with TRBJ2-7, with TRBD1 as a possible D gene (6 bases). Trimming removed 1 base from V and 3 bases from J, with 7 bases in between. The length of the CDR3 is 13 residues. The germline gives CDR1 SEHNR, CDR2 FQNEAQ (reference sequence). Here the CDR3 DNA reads TGTGCCAGCAGCTTAGAACAGGGCTACGAGCAGTACTTC. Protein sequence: CASSLEQGYEQYF.

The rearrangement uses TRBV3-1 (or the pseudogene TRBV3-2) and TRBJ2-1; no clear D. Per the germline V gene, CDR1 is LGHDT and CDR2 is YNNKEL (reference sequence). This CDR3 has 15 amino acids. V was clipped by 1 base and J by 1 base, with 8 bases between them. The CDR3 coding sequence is TGTGCCAGCAGCCAAGGAACCGGTTCCTACAATGAGCAGTTCTTC. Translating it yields CASSQGTGSYNEQFF.

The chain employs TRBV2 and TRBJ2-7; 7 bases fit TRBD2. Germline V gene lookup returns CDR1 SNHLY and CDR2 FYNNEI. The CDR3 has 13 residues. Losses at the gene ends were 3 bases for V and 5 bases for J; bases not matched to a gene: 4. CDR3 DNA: TGTGCCAGCAGTGATCAAGGGAGGGACGAGCAGTACTTC. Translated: CASSDQGRDEQYF.